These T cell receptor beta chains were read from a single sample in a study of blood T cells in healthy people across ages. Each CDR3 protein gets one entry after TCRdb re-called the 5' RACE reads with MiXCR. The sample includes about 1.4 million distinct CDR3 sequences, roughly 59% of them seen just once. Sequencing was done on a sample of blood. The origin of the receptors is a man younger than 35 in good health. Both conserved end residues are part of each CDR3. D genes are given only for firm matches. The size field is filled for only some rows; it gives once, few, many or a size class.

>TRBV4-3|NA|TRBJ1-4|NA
TGCGCCAGCAGCCAGGCCGGGACATCTGAAAAACTGTTTTTT
CASSQAGTSEKLFF
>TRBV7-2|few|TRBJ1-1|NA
TGTGCCAGCAGCTTACCCCAAACCACTGAAGCTTTCTTT
CASSLPQTTEAFF
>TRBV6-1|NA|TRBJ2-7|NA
TGTGCCAGCCTAATGATTACGGGACCCAACGAGCAGTACTTC
CASLMITGPNEQYF
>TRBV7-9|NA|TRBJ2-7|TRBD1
TGTGCCAGCGACCTAGGGGGCTCCCACGAGCAGTACTTC
CASDLGGSHEQYF
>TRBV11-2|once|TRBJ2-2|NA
TGTGCCAGCAGCCCTGGGCCGACAGAGAACACCGGGGAGCTGTTTTTT
CASSPGPTENTGELFF
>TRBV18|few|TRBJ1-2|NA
TGTGCCAGCTCACCATCAGAGAATAACTATGGCTACACCTTC
CASSPSENNYGYTF
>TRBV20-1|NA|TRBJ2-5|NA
TGCAGTGCTAGGGGGGGCAGGGGTTGGGAGACCCAGTACTTC
CSARGGRGWETQYF
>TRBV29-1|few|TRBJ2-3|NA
TGCAGCGTGGCCGGGTCTTCCTCAGGAGATACGCAGTATTTT
CSVAGSSSGDTQYF
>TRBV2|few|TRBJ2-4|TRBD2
TGTGCCAGCACCCCAGAACTAGCGGGAGCATACATTCAGTACTTC
CASTPELAGAYIQYF
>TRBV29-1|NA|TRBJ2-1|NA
TGCAACGTTGTAGGCAGCCGTTATACAACCGACAATGAGCAGTTCTTC
CNVVGSRYTTDNEQFF
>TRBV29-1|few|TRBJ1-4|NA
TGCAGCGTTGAAGATAACGGGAGACTGTTTTTT
CSVEDNGRLFF
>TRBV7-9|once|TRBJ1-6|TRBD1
TGTGCCAGCAGCCCGGGACAGGGGGCGACCCTCCACTTT
CASSPGQGATLHF
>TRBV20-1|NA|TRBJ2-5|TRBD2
TGCAGTGCTAGAAAGGTGGAGGGTAGCGGGGGGGCTCCGCAAGAGACCCAGTACTTC
CSARKVEGSGGAPQETQYF
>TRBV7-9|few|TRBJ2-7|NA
TGTGCCAGCAGGGACATCTCCTACGAGCAGTACTTC
CASRDISYEQYF
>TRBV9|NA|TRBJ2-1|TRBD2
TGTGCCAGCAGCGTAGCTGGGGCTAGCGGGAGTGGATATGAGCAGTTCTTC
CASSVAGASGSGYEQFF
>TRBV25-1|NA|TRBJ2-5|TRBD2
TGTGCCAGCAGTGATGGGCAGGGACTAGCGGGTTTGAACAATGAGCAGTACTTC
CASSDGQGLAGLNNEQYF
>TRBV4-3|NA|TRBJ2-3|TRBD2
TGCGCCAGCAGCCAGTGGACTAGCGGGGTCACAGATACGCAGTATTTT
CASSQWTSGVTDTQYF
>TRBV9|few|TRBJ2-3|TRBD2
TGTGCCAGCAGCGTAGCTCTAGCGGTGACGCAGTATTTT
CASSVALAVTQYF
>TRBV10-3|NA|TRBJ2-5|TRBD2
TGTGCCATCAGTGTAGTAGCGGGGGATGAGACCCAGTACTTC
CAISVVAGDETQYF
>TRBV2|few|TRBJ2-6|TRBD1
TGTGCCAGCATTATGATATCCGGGACAGGGAACTCTGGGGCCAACGTCCTGACTTTC
CASIMISGTGNSGANVLTF
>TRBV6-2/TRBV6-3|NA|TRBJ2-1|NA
TGTGCCAGCGCTACTAACAATGAGCAGTTCTTC
CASATNNEQFF
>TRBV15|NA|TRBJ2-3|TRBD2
TGTGCCACCAGCAGAGATAGGGGACTAGCGGGAGCTAGAGATACGCAGTATTTT
CATSRDRGLAGARDTQYF